Each of the 27 T cell receptor beta chains below was sequenced from the same sample in a study of blood T cell repertoires in COVID-19 (dated by TCRdb to 2020 to 2022). Libraries were made using the immunoSEQ multiplex PCR assay. Not all clones reach the TCRdb copy of this immuneACCESS table, which keeps in-frame sequences only. Checked studies attribute under half of the gap to unresolved V genes and leave the rest unexplained. Across this sample there are over 55,000 clones, with 82% seen only once. The ten largest clones capture roughly 13% of the sample. Sequenced material: peripheral blood. All receptors come from a woman of 80 years or more with acute or convalescent COVID-19.

This clone was seen more than once but under ten times. V and J are TRBV6-5 and TRBJ2-7, with D hard to call. Germline V gene lookup returns CDR1 MNHEY and CDR2 SVGAGI. V lost 5 bases and J 1 base, leaving 9 bases between the germline ends. CDR3 size: 13 residues. The CDR3 loop reads CASSRVRSYEQYF. In nucleotides, the CDR3 is TGTGCCAGCAGTCGCGTGAGGTCCTACGAGCAGTACTTC.

The rearrangement uses TRBV6-5 and TRBJ2-1; no definite D call. The CDR3 runs 16 residues. Trimming pared 4 bases from V and 5 bases from J, leaving 18 bases between. The germline CDR1 and CDR2 sequences are MNHEY and SVGAGI. The CDR3 DNA reads TGTGCCAGCAGTTCCATTAGCTGGAGTGGAAACAATGAGCAGTTCTTC. Its protein product is CASSSISWSGNNEQFF.

The chain recombines TRBV5-1 with TRBJ2-5; no clear D gene. The CDR3 sequence is 14 residues long. Trimming removed 0 bases at V and 5 bases at J, with 11 bases between. Per the germline V gene, CDR1 is SGHRS and CDR2 is YFSETQ. The CDR3 nucleotides are TGCGCCAGCAGCTTGGGAGGTCGTTCGGAGACCCAGTACTTC. Its translation: CASSLGGRSETQYF.

This clone was counted only a few times. The V gene is TRBV12-5, the J gene TRBJ1-2; D call uncertain. Looked up from germline, CDR1 is LGHNT and CDR2 is FRNRAP. The CDR3 covers 12 residues. V dropped 6 bases and J dropped 4 bases, with 9 bases sitting between them. The CDR3: CASGQWAYGYTF. CDR3 nucleotides: TGTGCTAGTGGCCAATGGGCCTATGGCTACACCTTC.

This clone has just one count. The rearrangement links TRBV7-3 to TRBJ2-2, with a tentative D call TRBD1 (5 bases). Germline loops: CDR1 SGHTA, CDR2 FQGTGA. CDR3 size: 15 residues. Trimming shortened V by 1 base and J by 3 bases, and 9 bases separated the two germline ends. CDR3 region: CASSLKAGYTGELFF. In nucleotides, the CDR3 is TGTGCCAGCAGCTTAAAGGCAGGGTACACCGGGGAGCTGTTTTTT.

The chain couples TRBV2 to TRBJ2-7; D may be TRBD2 (6 bases). Trimming took 6 bases from V and 0 from J, leaving 9 bases between them. The CDR3 spans 13 residues. The germline V gene has CDR1 SNHLY and CDR2 FYNNEI. The CDR3 here is CASRPGLSYEQYF. In DNA, the CDR3 is TGTGCCAGCAGACCGGGACTCTCCTACGAGCAGTACTTC. The full variable domain, its missing parts supplied by reference TRBV2 and TRBJ2-7, is EPEVTQTPSHQVTQMGQEVILRCVPISNHLYFYWYRQILGQKVEFLVSFYNNEISEKSEIFDDQFSVERPDGSNFTLKIRSTKLEDSAMYFCASRPGLSYEQYFGPGTRLTVT.

This chain connects TRBV28 to TRBJ2-5, with a weak D call TRBD1 (6 bases). Trimming took off 6 bases at V and 2 bases at J, with 19 bases between the two ends. CDR1 MDHEN and CDR2 SYDVKM come from the germline V gene. This CDR3 comprises 16 residues. DNA of the CDR3: TGTGCCAGCAGCAATCAGGGGATTGGAGATCAAGAGACCCAGTACTTC. Translating gives CASSNQGIGDQETQYF.

The chain links TRBV7-6 to TRBJ2-7, with TRBD1 identical over 9 bases. This CDR3 is built from 15 residues. Germline CDR1 SGHVS, CDR2 FNYEAQ. V lost 5 bases and J lost 3; bases outside the gene matches: 8. The CDR3 sequence: CASSPGGTGSYEQYF. The CDR3 coding sequence is TGTGCCAGCAGCCCTGGGGGGACAGGGAGCTACGAGCAGTACTTC.

This clone appeared a single time. The rearrangement uses TRBV9 and TRBJ1-3; D uncertain. V lost 1 base, J lost 7 bases, and 12 bases lay in between. The germline V gene has CDR1 SGDLS and CDR2 YYNGEE. This CDR3 comprises 14 residues. DNA of the CDR3: TGTGCCAGCAGCGTACGACCAGCTAGGAACACCATATATTTT. Its translation is CASSVRPARNTIYF.

The V and J genes are TRBV7-9 and TRBJ2-1, with TRBD2 matching 8 bases. The V segment lost 7 bases and the J segment 7 bases; nucleotides outside the gene matches: 15. Germline V gene data show CDR1 as SEHNR and CDR2 as FQNEAQ (reference sequence). The CDR3 is 16 amino acids. The CDR3 sequence: CASILPGGGLWNEQFF. CDR3 DNA: TGTGCCAGCATCCTCCCGGGGGGGGGTCTATGGAATGAGCAGTTCTTC.

This clone was found once. The rearrangement links TRBV12-3 or TRBV12-4 to TRBJ2-5; the match to TRBD1 covers 7 bases. This CDR3 region has 13 residues. V trimming: 5 bases; J trimming: 5 bases; junction bases outside the gene matches: 5. CDR3 coding DNA: TGTGCCAGCAGTCTGACAGGGCCGGAGACCCAGTACTTC. Residues: CASSLTGPETQYF.

This clone has only a few counts. The chain has TRBV10-3 and TRBJ2-1; 15 bases map to TRBD2. The CDR3 sequence is 14 residues long. After removal of 6 bases from V and 9 bases from J, the junction contained 3 bases not matched to a gene. Germline values: CDR1 ENHRY, CDR2 SYGVKD. CDR3 nucleotides: TGTGCCATCAGCCCGGGACTAGCGGGAGGTGAGCAGTTCTTC. Encoded protein: CAISPGLAGGEQFF.

The genes are TRBV7-2 and TRBJ2-1; D possibly corresponds to TRBD2 (5 bases). This CDR3 region has 15 residues. V dropped 5 bases and J dropped 3 bases, with 14 bases sitting between them. The germline V gene has CDR1 SGHTA and CDR2 FQGNSA. In nucleotides, the CDR3 is TGTGCCAGCAGCCCCCGCCGGGATAGCTACAATGAGCAGTTCTTC. Its protein product is CASSPRRDSYNEQFF.

The chain links TRBV10-1 to TRBJ1-1, with D possibly matching TRBD1 (5 bases). The CDR3 runs 13 residues. Germline V CDR1 and CDR2: WNHNN, SYGVQD (reference sequence). V lost 2 bases and J 6 bases, leaving 10 bases between the germline ends. CDR3 coding DNA: TGCGCCAGCAGTGAGGACAGCCTCTCTGAAGCTTTCTTT. As protein: CASSEDSLSEAFF.

This clone occurred a few times. The J gene is TRBJ2-1, the V gene TRBV4-1, with TRBD2 as a possible D gene (6 bases). This CDR3 contains 15 residues. Looked up from germline, CDR1 is MGHRA and CDR2 is YSYEKL. Trimming left V 0 bases short and J 0 bases short, with 6 bases between. CDR3 protein: CASSQEGGSYNEQFF. The CDR3 bases are TGCGCCAGCAGCCAAGAGGGGGGCTCCTACAATGAGCAGTTCTTC.

The chain employs TRBV7-9 and TRBJ1-1; 9 bases align to TRBD1. The CDR3 is 15 residues long. J lost 0 bases, V lost 5 bases, and 4 bases had no gene match. Germline-derived CDR1 and CDR2 are SEHNR and FQNEAQ (reference sequence). The DNA of the CDR3 is TGTGCCAGCAGCCCAAGGGACAGGGTGAACACTGAAGCTTTCTTT. Translating it yields CASSPRDRVNTEAFF.

V usage is TRBV7-6 and J usage is TRBJ1-2; 9 positions match TRBD1. The CDR3 runs 15 residues. Looked up from germline, CDR1 is SGHVS and CDR2 is FNYEAQ. V shed 0 bases, J shed 6 bases, and the junction held 5 bases outside the gene matches. CDR3 DNA: TGTGCCAGCAGCTTAGCCCCCACAGGGGGCGATGGCTACACCTTC. This encodes CASSLAPTGGDGYTF.

This rearrangement joins TRBV5-1 to TRBJ1-2, with TRBD1 as a possible D gene (6 bases). From germline, CDR1 is SGHRS and CDR2 YFSETQ. The CDR3 has 14 amino acids. Trimming pared 4 bases from V and 1 base from J, leaving 11 bases between. The CDR3 sequence: CASSERDINYGYTF. CDR3 in DNA: TGCGCCAGCAGCGAGCGGGACATTAACTATGGCTACACCTTC.

The CDR3 DNA sequence: TGTGCCAGCAGAGAAGACAGGGTCAATGGCTACACCTTC. Protein: CASREDRVNGYTF. V and J are TRBV5-6 and TRBJ1-2; TRBD1 agrees at 7 bases. After removal of 5 bases from V and 6 bases from J, the junction contained 7 bases not matched to a gene. Germline assignment: CDR1 SGHDT and CDR2 YYEEEE. The CDR3 contains 13 residues.

The CDR3 protein is CASSPVGSNQETQYF. The CDR3 DNA follows: TGTGCCAGCTCACCCGTCGGGAGCAACCAAGAGACCCAGTACTTC. The V call is TRBV18, the J call TRBJ2-5, with D possibly matching TRBD2 (6 bases). The CDR3 loop spans 15 amino acids. V was cut by 3 bases and J by 0 bases, with 11 bases left in between. The germline V gene has CDR1 KGHSH and CDR2 LQKENI.

The chain couples TRBV20-1 to TRBJ2-3; the match to TRBD2 covers 8 bases. Germline V gene sequence: CDR1 DFQATT, CDR2 SNEGSKA (reference sequence). The CDR3 runs to 14 residues. J was trimmed by 6 bases and V by 3 bases; bases with no gene match: 8. The CDR3 region is CSASTAGVVDTQYF. The CDR3 nucleotides are TGCAGTGCTAGTACAGCGGGAGTGGTGGATACGCAGTATTTT.

The chain couples TRBV12-3 or TRBV12-4 to TRBJ1-2; 11 bases align to TRBD1. The V segment lost 5 bases and the J segment 13 bases; nucleotides outside the gene matches: 6. There are 12 residues in the CDR3. Here the CDR3 reads CASSPGTGGCTF. CDR3 sequence (DNA): TGTGCCAGCAGTCCCGGGACAGGGGGTTGCACCTTC.

The V gene is TRBV7-2, the J gene TRBJ1-2; maybe TRBD1 (5 bases). The length of the CDR3 is 14 residues. Trimming shortened V by 1 base and J by 7 bases, and 13 bases separated the two germline ends. Germline V gene sequence: CDR1 SGHTA, CDR2 FQGNSA. The CDR3 spells CASSLVTAISGYTF. The CDR3 DNA is TGTGCCAGCAGCTTAGTGACAGCGATAAGTGGCTACACCTTC.

This clone was seen just once. V and J are TRBV6-5 and TRBJ2-5; 10 nucleotides line up with TRBD2. Trimming removed 7 bases from V and 1 base from J; junction bases left unmatched: 6. Germline V gene sequence: CDR1 MNHEY, CDR2 SVGAGI. The CDR3 consists of 15 residues. For the CDR3, the DNA is TGTGCCAGCACCGGGACTAGCGTTAGCCAAGAGACCCAGTACTTC. This codes for CASTGTSVSQETQYF.

DNA of the CDR3: TGCGCCAGCAGCGCCTTCAGCGGGAGGGCGCAGTATTTT. This codes for CASSAFSGRAQYF. J is TRBJ2-3 and V is TRBV5-1, with TRBD2 identical over 10 bases. This CDR3 is 13 amino acids long. CDR1 is SGHRS and CDR2 is YFSETQ in the germline V gene. V dropped 4 bases and J dropped 10; count of bases not matched to a gene: 6.

V usage is TRBV19 and J usage is TRBJ1-1, with a weak D call TRBD1 (6 bases). Germline CDR1 reads LNHDA; CDR2 reads SQIVND (reference sequence). CDR3 length equals 15 residues. The V gene lost 6 bases and the J gene lost 1 base, with 15 bases spanning the gap. The CDR3 DNA sequence: TGTGCCAGTAGCCAGGACAGACCCAGGAACACTGAAGCTTTCTTT. Its translation: CASSQDRPRNTEAFF.

The chain employs TRBV3-1 (or the pseudogene TRBV3-2) and TRBJ1-4; 7 bases align to TRBD1. CDR3 length: 15 residues. J lost 7 bases, V lost 5 bases, and 10 bases had no gene match. Germline-derived CDR1 and CDR2 are LGHDT and YNNKEL (reference sequence). Here the CDR3 reads CASSSDRVWVEKLFF. The CDR3, as DNA: TGTGCCAGCAGCAGCGACAGGGTGTGGGTTGAAAAACTGTTTTTT.